This is a list of T cell receptor beta chains from one sample in a study of shared clonotypes between healthy human individuals. Clones were sequenced by immunoSEQ multiplex PCR, and TCRdb holds only the in-frame ones, with some missing. Of under 300,000 clones in the sample, just over 65% were seen once. The sequenced sample consisted of memory CD4+ T cells sorted from blood. The receptors come from a man aged 25-45 years in good health. CDR3s include the opening cysteine and the closing phenylalanine or tryptophan.

J gene: TRBJ2-7; V gene: TRBV5-5; CDR3 length: 13; CDR3 protein: CASSLSHFYEQYF
J gene: TRBJ1-1; V gene: TRBV6-1; CDR3 length: 12; CDR3 protein: CASSEDRRQAFF
J gene: TRBJ1-2; V gene: TRBV6-6; CDR3 length: 14; CDR3 protein: CASRGGGDLYGYTF
J gene: TRBJ2-1; V gene: TRBV11-3; CDR3 length: 17; CDR3 protein: CASSLGTGQGSYNEQFF
J gene: TRBJ2-1; V gene: TRBV27; CDR3 length: 15; CDR3 protein: CASSSWKGPYNEQFF
J gene: TRBJ2-2; V gene: TRBV11-3; CDR3 length: 16; CDR3 protein: CASSISGRSDTGELFF
J gene: TRBJ1-2; V gene: TRBV6-5; CDR3 length: 11; CDR3 protein: CASSSGYGYTF
J gene: TRBJ1-1; V gene: TRBV7-9; CDR3 length: 12; CDR3 protein: CASSQSDTEAFF
J gene: TRBJ2-7; V gene: TRBV4-1; CDR3 length: 14; CDR3 protein: CASSQADRGYEQYF
J gene: TRBJ1-2; V gene: TRBV5-4; CDR3 length: 16; CDR3 protein: CASSRDPRGTGNLPSF
J gene: TRBJ1-5; V gene: TRBV9; CDR3 length: 14; CDR3 protein: CASSVGTGGEPQHF
J gene: TRBJ1-5; V gene: TRBV5-1; CDR3 length: 11; CDR3 protein: CASSLEGREHF
J gene: TRBJ2-7; V gene: TRBV5-4; CDR3 length: 14; CDR3 protein: CASSSRQDAYEQYF
J gene: TRBJ2-7; V gene: TRBV19; CDR3 length: 14; CDR3 protein: CASSILAPAAEQYF
J gene: TRBJ2-7; V gene: TRBV6-6; CDR3 length: 13; CDR3 protein: CASSYSRDYEQYF
J gene: TRBJ2-1; V gene: TRBV7-7; CDR3 length: 13; CDR3 protein: CASSPDRAGEQFF
J gene: TRBJ2-7; V gene: TRBV5-1; CDR3 length: 14; CDR3 protein: CASSLGTVSYEQYF
J gene: TRBJ2-7; V gene: TRBV2; CDR3 length: 12; CDR3 protein: CASRQGAYEQYF
J gene: TRBJ2-7; V gene: TRBV7-9; CDR3 length: 11; CDR3 protein: CASSSSGRRYF
J gene: TRBJ2-3; V gene: TRBV27; CDR3 length: 17; CDR3 protein: CASRARDTQSGTDTQYF
J gene: TRBJ2-1; V gene: TRBV5-1; CDR3 length: 21; CDR3 protein: CASSLTGRGLAGTASYNEQFF
J gene: TRBJ2-1; V gene: TRBV14; CDR3 length: 13; CDR3 protein: CASRTSGGGEQFF
J gene: TRBJ2-7; V gene: TRBV5-6; CDR3 length: 15; CDR3 protein: CASSLVASGNYEQYF
J gene: TRBJ2-7; V gene: TRBV2; CDR3 length: 12; CDR3 protein: CASRHSTYEQYF
J gene: TRBJ1-5; V gene: TRBV2; CDR3 length: 13; CDR3 protein: CASGGQGYQPQHF
J gene: TRBJ1-5; V gene: TRBV6-1; CDR3 length: 15; CDR3 protein: CASSRTGDSNQPQHF
J gene: TRBJ2-7; V gene: TRBV2; CDR3 length: 15; CDR3 protein: CASKPVDSYSYEQYF
J gene: TRBJ2-3; V gene: TRBV28; CDR3 length: 12; CDR3 protein: CASSLGLNTQYF
J gene: TRBJ1-1; V gene: TRBV9; CDR3 length: 13; CDR3 protein: CASSGTGVTEAFF
J gene: TRBJ1-2; V gene: TRBV6-1; CDR3 length: 14; CDR3 protein: CASRSRGGYYGYTF
J gene: TRBJ2-1; V gene: TRBV19; CDR3 length: 12; CDR3 protein: CASAPGGGEQFF
J gene: TRBJ2-3; V gene: TRBV5-1; CDR3 length: 15; CDR3 protein: CASSLVGSSTDTQYF
J gene: TRBJ2-3; V gene: TRBV5-6; CDR3 length: 14; CDR3 protein: CASSLDTFTDTQYF
J gene: TRBJ2-4; V gene: TRBV7-9; CDR3 length: 14; CDR3 protein: CASSVAGGKNIQYF
J gene: TRBJ1-5; V gene: TRBV7-9; CDR3 length: 14; CDR3 protein: CASSRDRDDQPQHF
J gene: TRBJ2-1; V gene: TRBV18; CDR3 length: 15; CDR3 protein: CASSPQGGSYNEQFF
J gene: TRBJ2-3; V gene: TRBV7-9; CDR3 length: 16; CDR3 protein: CASSLRLAGDTDTQYF
J gene: TRBJ1-3; V gene: TRBV6-6; CDR3 length: 13; CDR3 protein: CASRQADGNTIYF
J gene: TRBJ1-3; V gene: TRBV18; CDR3 length: 15; CDR3 protein: CASSRDGNSGNTIYF
J gene: TRBJ2-1; V gene: TRBV19; CDR3 length: 15; CDR3 protein: CASSLGRGNYNEQFF
J gene: TRBJ1-2; V gene: TRBV4-2; CDR3 length: 17; CDR3 protein: CASSQQSGQGRVYGYTF
J gene: TRBJ2-1; V gene: TRBV5-6; CDR3 length: 12; CDR3 protein: CASSRTRNEQFF
J gene: TRBJ2-3; V gene: TRBV5-1; CDR3 length: 16; CDR3 protein: CASSLQRDPLTDTQYF
J gene: TRBJ1-1; V gene: TRBV18; CDR3 length: 14; CDR3 protein: CASSPGQLNTEAFF
J gene: TRBJ2-1; V gene: TRBV14; CDR3 length: 14; CDR3 protein: CASSQGTSYNEQFF
J gene: TRBJ1-4; V gene: TRBV28; CDR3 length: 14; CDR3 protein: CASSWSGPNEKLFF
J gene: TRBJ2-1; V gene: TRBV4-2; CDR3 length: 16; CDR3 protein: CASSQDRRGSYNEQFF
J gene: TRBJ1-2; V gene: TRBV7-2; CDR3 length: 12; CDR3 protein: CASSPLNYGYTF